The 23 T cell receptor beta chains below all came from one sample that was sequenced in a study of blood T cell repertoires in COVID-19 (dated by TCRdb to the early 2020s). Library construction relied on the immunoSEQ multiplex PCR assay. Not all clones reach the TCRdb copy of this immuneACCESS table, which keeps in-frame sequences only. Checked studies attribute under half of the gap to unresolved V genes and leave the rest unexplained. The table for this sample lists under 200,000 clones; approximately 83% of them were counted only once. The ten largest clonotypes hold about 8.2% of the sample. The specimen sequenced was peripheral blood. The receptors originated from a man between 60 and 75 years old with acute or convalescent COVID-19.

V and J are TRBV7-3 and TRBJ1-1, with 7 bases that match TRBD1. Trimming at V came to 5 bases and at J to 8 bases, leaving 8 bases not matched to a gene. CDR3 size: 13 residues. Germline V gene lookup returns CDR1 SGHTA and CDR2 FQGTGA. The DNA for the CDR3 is TGTGCCAGCAGCGAGAACAGGGGACGAGAAGCTTTCTTT. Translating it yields CASSENRGREAFF. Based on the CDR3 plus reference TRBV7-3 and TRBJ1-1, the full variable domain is GAGVSQTPSNKVTEKGKYVELRCDPISGHTALYWYRQSLGQGPEFLIYFQGTGAADDSGLPNDRFFAVRPEGSVSTLKIQRTERGDSAVYLCASSENRGREAFFGQGTRLTVV.

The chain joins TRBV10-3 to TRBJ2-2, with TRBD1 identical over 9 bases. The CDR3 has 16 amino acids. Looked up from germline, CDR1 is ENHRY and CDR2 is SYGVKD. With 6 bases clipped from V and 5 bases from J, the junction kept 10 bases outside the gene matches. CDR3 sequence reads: CAISAGTGLNTGELFF. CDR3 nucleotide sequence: TGTGCCATCAGCGCCGGGACAGGGTTAAATACCGGGGAGCTGTTTTTT.

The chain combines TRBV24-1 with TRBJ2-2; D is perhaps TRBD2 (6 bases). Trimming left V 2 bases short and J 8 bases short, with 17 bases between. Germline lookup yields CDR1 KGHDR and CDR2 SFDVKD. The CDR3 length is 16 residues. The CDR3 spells CATSDSGGAMAGELFF. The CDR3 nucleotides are TGTGCCACCAGTGATTCCGGCGGGGCCATGGCAGGGGAGCTGTTTTTT.

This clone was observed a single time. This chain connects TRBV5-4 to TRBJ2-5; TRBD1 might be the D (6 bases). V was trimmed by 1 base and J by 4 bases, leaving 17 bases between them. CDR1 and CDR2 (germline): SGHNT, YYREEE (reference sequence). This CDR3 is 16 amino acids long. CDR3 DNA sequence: TGTGCCAGCAGCTTGCCAGGGGCAGGAGTCGGAGAGACCCAGTACTTC. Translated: CASSLPGAGVGETQYF.

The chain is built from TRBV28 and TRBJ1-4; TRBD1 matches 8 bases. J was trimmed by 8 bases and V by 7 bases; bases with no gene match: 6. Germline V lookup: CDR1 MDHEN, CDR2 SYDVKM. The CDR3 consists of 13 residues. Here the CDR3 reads CASTSDREEKLFF. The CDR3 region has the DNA TGTGCCAGCACCTCGGACAGGGAAGAAAAACTGTTTTTT.

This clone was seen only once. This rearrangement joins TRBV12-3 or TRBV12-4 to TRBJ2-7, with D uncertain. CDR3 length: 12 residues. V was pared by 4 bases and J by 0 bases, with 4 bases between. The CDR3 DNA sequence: TGTGCCAGCAGTTACAGCTCCTACGAGCAGTACTTC. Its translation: CASSYSSYEQYF.

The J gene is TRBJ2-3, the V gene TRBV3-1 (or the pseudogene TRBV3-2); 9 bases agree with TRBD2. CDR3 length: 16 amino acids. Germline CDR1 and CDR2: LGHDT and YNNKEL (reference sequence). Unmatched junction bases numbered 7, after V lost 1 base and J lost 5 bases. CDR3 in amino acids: CASSQGGRTSVDTQYF. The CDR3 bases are TGTGCCAGCAGCCAAGGGGGCCGGACTAGCGTAGATACGCAGTATTTT.

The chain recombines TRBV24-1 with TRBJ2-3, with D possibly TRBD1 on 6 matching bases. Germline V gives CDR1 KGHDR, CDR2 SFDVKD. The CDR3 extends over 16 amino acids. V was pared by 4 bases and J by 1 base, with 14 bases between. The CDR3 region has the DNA TGTGCCACCAGTGAAATCAGGGGTGAGGGCACAGATACGCAGTATTTT. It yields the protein CATSEIRGEGTDTQYF.

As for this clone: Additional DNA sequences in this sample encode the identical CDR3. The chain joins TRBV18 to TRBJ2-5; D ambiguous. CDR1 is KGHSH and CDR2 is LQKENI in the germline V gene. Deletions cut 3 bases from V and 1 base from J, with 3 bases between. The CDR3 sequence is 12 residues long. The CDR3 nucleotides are TGTGCCAGCTCACCCCTCCAAGAGACCCAGTACTTC. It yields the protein CASSPLQETQYF.

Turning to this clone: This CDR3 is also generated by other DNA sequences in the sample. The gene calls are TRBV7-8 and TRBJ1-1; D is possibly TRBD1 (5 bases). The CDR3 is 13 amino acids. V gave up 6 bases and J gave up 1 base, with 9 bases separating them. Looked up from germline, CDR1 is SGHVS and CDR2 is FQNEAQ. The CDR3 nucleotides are TGTGCCAGCAGTTTACAGGAGAACACTGAAGCTTTCTTT. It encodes CASSLQENTEAFF.

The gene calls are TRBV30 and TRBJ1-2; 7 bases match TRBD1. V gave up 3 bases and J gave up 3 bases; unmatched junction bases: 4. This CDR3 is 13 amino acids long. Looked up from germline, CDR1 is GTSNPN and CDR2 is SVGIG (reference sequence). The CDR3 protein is CAWRETGDYGYTF. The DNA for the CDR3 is TGTGCCTGGAGAGAAACAGGGGACTATGGCTACACCTTC.

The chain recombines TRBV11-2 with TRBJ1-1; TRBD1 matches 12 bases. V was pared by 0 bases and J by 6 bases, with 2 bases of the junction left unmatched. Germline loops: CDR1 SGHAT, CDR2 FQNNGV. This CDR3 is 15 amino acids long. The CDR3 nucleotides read TGTGCCAGCAGCTTAGAGGGACAGGGGGCGGCTGAAGCTTTCTTT. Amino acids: CASSLEGQGAAEAFF.

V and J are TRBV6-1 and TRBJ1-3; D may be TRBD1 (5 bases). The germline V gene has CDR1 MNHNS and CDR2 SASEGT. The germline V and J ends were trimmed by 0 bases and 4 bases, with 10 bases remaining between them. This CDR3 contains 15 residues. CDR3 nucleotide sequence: TGTGCCAGCAGTGAAGCTCCAGGGCCCGGAAACACCATATATTTT. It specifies CASSEAPGPGNTIYF.

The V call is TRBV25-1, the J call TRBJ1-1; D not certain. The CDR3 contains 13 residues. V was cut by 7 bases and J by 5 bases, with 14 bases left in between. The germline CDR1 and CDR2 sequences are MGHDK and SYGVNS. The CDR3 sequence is CASNTGIGTEAFF. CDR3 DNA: TGTGCCAGCAACACGGGTATCGGGACTGAAGCTTTCTTT.

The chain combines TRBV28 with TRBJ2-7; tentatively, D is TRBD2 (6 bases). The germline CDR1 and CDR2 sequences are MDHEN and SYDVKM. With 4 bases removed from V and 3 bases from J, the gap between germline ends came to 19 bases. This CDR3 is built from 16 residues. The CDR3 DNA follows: TGTGCCAGCAGTTCACGATACAGAACTAGCTTCTACGAGCAGTACTTC. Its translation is CASSSRYRTSFYEQYF.

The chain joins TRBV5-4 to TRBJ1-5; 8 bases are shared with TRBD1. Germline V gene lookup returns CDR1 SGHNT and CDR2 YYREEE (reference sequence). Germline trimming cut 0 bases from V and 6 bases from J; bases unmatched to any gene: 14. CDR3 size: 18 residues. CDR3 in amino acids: CASSLGGAGGGLSQPQHF. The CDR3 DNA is TGTGCCAGCAGCTTGGGAGGGGCAGGGGGCGGTTTGAGTCAGCCCCAGCATTTT.

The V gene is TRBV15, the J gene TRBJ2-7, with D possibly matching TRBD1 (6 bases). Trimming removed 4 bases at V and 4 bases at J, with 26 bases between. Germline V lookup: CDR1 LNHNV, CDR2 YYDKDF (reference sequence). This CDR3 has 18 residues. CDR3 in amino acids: CATSTPPVGAPPSYEQYF. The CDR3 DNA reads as TGTGCCACCAGCACTCCCCCCGTGGGGGCTCCTCCCTCGTACGAGCAGTACTTC. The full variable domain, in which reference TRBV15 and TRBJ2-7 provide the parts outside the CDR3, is DAMVIQNPRYQVTQFGKPVTLSCSQTLNHNVMYWYQQKSSQAPKLLFHYYDKDFNNEADTPDNFQSRRPNTSFCFLDIRSPGLGDTAMYLCATSTPPVGAPPSYEQYFGPGTRLTVT.

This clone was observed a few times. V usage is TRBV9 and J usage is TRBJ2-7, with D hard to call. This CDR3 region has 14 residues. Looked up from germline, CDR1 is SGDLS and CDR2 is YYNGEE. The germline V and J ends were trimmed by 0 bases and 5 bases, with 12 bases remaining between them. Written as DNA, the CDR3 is TGTGCCAGCAGCGTAGCCGGGTCCGAAGACGAGCAGTACTTC. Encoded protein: CASSVAGSEDEQYF.

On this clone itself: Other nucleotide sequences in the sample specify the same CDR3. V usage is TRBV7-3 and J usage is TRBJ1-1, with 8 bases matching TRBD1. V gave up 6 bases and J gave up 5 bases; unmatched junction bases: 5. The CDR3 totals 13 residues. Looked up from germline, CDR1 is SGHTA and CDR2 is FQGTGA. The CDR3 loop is CASSPTGGTEAFF. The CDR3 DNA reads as TGTGCCAGCAGTCCAACAGGGGGGACTGAAGCTTTCTTT. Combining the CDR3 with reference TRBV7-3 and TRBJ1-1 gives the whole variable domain GAGVSQTPSNKVTEKGKYVELRCDPISGHTALYWYRQSLGQGPEFLIYFQGTGAADDSGLPNDRFFAVRPEGSVSTLKIQRTERGDSAVYLCASSPTGGTEAFFGQGTRLTVV.

CDR3 amino acids: CASSETTRGGTQYF. CDR3 in DNA: TGTGCCAGCAGTGAGACTACGCGCGGGGGTACGCAGTATTTT. The chain has TRBV27 and TRBJ2-3; 7 bases agree with TRBD2. Per the germline V gene, CDR1 is MNHEY and CDR2 is SMNVEV (reference sequence). The V and J ends lost 5 bases and 8 bases, in that order; junction bases with no gene match: 10. The CDR3 contains 14 residues.

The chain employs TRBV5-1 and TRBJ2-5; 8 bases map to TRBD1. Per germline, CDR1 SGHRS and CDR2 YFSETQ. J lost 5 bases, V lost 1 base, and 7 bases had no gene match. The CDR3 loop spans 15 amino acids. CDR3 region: CASSLQGALQETQYF. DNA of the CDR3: TGCGCCAGCAGCTTGCAGGGGGCGTTGCAGGAGACCCAGTACTTC.

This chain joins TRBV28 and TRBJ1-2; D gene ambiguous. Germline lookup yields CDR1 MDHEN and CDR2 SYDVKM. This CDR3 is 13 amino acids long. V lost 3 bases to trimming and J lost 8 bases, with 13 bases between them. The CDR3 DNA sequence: TGTGCCAGCAGTTTTATGGAGTCGGGGGGCTACACCTTC. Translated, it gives CASSFMESGGYTF.

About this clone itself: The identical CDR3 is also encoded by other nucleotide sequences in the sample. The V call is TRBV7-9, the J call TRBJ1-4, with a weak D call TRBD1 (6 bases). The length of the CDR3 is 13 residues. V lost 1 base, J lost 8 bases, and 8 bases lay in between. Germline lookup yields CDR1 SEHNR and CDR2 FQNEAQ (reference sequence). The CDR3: CASSLGTGEKLFF. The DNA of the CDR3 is TGTGCCAGCAGCTTAGGAACAGGGGAAAAACTGTTTTTT.